Sequencing of this T cell receptor beta chain was carried out in a study of OX40 agonist ivuxolimab in advanced cancers. Some clones are missing from TCRdb's copy, which holds only in-frame ones; the method was immunoSEQ multiplex PCR. In the table there are about 22,000 clones, approximately 80% of which are singletons. The TCR comes from an adult with an advanced solid tumor such as melanoma, head and neck, liver or kidney cancer. Sequencing was performed on CD4+ or CD8+ T cells sorted from blood, taken in a trial of the OX40 agonist ivuxolimab.

The CDR3 spells CASGVGLTTGELFF. In nucleotides, the CDR3 is TGTGCCAGCGGCGTAGGACTGACAACCGGGGAGCTGTTTTTT. The rearrangement uses TRBV27 and TRBJ2-2, with D possibly matching TRBD2 (5 bases). V dropped 8 bases and J dropped 5 bases, with 15 bases sitting between them. The V gene's germline CDR1 is MNHEY and CDR2 SMNVEV (reference sequence). The CDR3 runs 14 residues.